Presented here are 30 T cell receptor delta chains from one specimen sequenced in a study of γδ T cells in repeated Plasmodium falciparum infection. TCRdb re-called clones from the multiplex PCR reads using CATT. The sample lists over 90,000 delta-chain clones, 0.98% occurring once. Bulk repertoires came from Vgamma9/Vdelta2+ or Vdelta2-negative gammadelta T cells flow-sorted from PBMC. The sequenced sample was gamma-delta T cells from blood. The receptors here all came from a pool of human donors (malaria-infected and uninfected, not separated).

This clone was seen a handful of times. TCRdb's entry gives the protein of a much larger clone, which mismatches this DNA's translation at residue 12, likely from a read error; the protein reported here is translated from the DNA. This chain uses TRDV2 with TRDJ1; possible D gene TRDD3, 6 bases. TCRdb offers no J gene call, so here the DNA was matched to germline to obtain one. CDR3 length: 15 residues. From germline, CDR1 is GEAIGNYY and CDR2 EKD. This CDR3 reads CACDTVGGYTDRLIF. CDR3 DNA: TGTGCCTGTGACACCGTGGGGGGTTACACCGATAGACTCATCTTT.

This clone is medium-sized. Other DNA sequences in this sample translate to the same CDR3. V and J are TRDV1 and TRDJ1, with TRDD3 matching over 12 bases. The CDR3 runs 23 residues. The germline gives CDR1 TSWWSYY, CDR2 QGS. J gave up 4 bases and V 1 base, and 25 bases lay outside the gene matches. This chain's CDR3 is CALGEPLFSTRAGGYANSDKLIF. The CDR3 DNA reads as TGTGCTCTTGGGGAACCGCTTTTTTCTACGCGCGCTGGGGGATACGCGAATAGCGATAAACTCATCTTT.

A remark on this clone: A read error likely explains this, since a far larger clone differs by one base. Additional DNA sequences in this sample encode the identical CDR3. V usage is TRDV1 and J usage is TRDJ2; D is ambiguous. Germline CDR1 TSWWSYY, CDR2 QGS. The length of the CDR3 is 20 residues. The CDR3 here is CALGEPLARARSALTAQLFF. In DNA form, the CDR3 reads TGTGCTCTTGGGGAACCCCTAGCGCGGGCCCGGTCGGCTTTGACAGCGCAACTCTTCTTT.

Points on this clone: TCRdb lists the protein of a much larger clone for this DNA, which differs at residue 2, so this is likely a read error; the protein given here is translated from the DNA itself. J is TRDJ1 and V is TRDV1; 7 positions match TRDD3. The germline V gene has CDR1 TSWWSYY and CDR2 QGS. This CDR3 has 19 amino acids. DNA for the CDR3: TGTTCTCTTGGGGAACGTAAGGGCTGGGGGTTACCGTACACCGATAAACTCATCTTT. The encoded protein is CSLGERKGWGLPYTDKLIF.

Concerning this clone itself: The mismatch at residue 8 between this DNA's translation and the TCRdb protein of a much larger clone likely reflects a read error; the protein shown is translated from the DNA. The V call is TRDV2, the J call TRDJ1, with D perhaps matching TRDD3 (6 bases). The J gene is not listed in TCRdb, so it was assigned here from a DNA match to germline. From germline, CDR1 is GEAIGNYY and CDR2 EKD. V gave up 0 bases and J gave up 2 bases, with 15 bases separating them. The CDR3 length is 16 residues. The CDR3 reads CACDTVVQGDTDKLIF. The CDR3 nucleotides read TGTGCCTGTGACACCGTAGTCCAAGGGGATACCGATAAACTCATCTTT.

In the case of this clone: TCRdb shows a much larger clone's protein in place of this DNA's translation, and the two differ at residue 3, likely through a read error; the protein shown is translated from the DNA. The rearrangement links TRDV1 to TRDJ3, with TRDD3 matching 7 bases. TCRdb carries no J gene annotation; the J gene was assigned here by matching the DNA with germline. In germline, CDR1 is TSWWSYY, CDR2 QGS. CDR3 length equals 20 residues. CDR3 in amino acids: CAPGGIRDTRFSWDTRQMFF. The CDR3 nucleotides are TGTGCTCCTGGGGGCATAAGGGATACTCGTTTCTCCTGGGACACCCGACAGATGTTTTTC.

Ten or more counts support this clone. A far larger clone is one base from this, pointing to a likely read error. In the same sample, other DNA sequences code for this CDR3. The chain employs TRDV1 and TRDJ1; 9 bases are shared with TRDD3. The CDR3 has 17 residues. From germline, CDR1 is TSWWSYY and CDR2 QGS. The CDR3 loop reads CALGVGAGGFSTDKLIF. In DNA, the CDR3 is TGTGCTCTTGGGGTCGGGGCTGGGGGATTCTCTACCGACAAACTCATCTTT.

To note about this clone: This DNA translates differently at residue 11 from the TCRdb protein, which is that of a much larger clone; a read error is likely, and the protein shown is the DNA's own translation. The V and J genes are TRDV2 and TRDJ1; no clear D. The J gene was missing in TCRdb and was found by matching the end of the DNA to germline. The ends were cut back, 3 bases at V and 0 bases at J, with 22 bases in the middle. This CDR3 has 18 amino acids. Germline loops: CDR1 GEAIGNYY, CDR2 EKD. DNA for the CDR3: TGTGCCTGTGACTCCTTGTATTCCGAAGGGACTTACACCGATAAACTCATCTTT. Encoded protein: CACDSLYSEGTYTDKLIF.

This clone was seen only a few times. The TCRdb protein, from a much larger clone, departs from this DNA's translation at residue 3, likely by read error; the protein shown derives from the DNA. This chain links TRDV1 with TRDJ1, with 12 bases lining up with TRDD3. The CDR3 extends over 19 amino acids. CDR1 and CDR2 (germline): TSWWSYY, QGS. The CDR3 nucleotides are TGTGCTCCTGGGGAAAAGGCTCCTACGCTGGGGGATACGGCCGATAAACTCATCTTT. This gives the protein CAPGEKAPTLGDTADKLIF.

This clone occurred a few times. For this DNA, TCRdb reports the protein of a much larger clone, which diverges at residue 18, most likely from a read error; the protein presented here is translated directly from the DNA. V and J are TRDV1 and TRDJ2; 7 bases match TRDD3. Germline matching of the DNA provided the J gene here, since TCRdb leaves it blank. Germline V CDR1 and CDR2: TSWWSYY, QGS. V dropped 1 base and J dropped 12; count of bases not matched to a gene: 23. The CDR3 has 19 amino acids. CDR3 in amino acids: CALGEHKADWGARVDKLFF. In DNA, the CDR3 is TGTGCTCTTGGGGAACATAAGGCGGACTGGGGTGCTCGGGTCGATAAACTCTTCTTT.

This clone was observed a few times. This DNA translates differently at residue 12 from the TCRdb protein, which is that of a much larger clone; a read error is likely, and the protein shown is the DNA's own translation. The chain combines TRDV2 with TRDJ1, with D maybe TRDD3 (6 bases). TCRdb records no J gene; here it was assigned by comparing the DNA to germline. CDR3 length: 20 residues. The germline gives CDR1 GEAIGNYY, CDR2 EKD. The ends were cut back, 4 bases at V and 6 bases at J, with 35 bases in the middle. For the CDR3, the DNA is TGTGCCTGTGATACGCAGCTCCGCCTATTCAAGGAGATGGGGGTAAATAAACTCATCTTT. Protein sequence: CACDTQLRLFKEMGVNKLIF.

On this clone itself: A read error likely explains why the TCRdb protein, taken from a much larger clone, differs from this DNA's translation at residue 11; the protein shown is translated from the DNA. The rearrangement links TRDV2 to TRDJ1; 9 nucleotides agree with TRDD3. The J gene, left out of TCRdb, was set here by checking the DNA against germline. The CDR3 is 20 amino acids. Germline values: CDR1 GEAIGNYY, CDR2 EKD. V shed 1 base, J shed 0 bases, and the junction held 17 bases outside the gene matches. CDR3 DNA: TGTGCCTGTGACACACCCTTTACTGGGGGACACGAAGGATACACCGATAAACTCATCTTT. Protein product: CACDTPFTGGHEGYTDKLIF.

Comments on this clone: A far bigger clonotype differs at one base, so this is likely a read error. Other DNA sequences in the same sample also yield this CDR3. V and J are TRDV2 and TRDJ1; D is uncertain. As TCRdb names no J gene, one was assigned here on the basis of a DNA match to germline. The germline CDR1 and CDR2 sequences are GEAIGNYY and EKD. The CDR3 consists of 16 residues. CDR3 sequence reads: CACDIREKRDTDKLIF. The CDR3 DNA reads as TGTGCCTGCGACATTAGGGAAAAAAGGGACACCGATAAACTCATCTTT.

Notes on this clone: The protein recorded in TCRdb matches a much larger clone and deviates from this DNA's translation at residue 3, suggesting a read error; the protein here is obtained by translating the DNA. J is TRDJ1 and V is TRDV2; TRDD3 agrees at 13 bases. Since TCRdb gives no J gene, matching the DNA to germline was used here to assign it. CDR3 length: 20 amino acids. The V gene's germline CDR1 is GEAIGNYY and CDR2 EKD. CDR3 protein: CARDSGADWGIRGRTDKLIF. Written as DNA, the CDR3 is TGTGCCCGTGACTCCGGGGCGGACTGGGGGATACGCGGGAGGACCGATAAACTCATCTTT.

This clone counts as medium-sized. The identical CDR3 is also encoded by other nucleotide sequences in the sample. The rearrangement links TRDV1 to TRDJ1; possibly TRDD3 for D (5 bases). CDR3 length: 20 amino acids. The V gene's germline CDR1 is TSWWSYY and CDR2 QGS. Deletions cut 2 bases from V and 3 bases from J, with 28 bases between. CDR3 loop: CALGESTLPWGPRGSDKLIF. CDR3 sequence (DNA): TGTGCTCTTGGGGAATCTACCCTCCCGTGGGGACCCAGGGGGTCCGATAAACTCATCTTT.

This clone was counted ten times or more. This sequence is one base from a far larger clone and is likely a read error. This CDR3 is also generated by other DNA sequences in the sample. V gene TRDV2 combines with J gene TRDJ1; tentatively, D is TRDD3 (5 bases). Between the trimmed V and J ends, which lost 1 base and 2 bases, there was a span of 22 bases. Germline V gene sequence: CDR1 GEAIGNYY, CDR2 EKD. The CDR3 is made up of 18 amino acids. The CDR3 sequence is CACDTVKSGGSETDKLIF. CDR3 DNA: TGTGCCTGTGACACTGTAAAATCCGGGGGGTCCGAAACCGATAAACTCATCTTT.

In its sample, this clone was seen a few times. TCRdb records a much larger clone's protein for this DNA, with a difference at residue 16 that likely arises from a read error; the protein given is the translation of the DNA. CDR3 amino acids: CALGELPSFLLGDTLAGKLIF. CDR3 nucleotide sequence: TGTGCTCTTGGGGAACTACCGTCCTTCCTACTGGGGGATACGCTCGCCGGTAAACTCATCTTT. The rearrangement joins TRDV1 to TRDJ1, with TRDD3 matching 13 bases. No J gene was available from TCRdb, and it was assigned here by a germline match of the DNA. This CDR3 spans 21 amino acids. Germline V gene data show CDR1 as TSWWSYY and CDR2 as QGS. Trimming at V came to 0 bases and at J to 7 bases, leaving 20 bases not matched to a gene.

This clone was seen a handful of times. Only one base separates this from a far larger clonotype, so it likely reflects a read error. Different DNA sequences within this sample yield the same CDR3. CDR3 residues: CACVCISWGPPHTDKLIF. In DNA form, the CDR3 reads TGTGCCTGTGTGTGTATCTCCTGGGGGCCCCCTCACACCGATAAACTAATCTTT. The V gene call reads TRDV2; no J gene was called; the tabulated D call, TRDD3, remains unverified against the DNA. The CDR3 is made up of 18 amino acids. Germline V lookup: CDR1 GEAIGNYY, CDR2 EKD.

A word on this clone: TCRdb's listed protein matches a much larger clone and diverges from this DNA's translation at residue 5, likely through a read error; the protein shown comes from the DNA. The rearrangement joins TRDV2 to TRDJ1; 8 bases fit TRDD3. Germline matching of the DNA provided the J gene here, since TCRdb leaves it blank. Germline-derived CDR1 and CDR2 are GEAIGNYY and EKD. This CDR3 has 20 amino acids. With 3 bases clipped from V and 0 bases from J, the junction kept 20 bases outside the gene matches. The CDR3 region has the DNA TGTGCCTGTGACTCCTATGATGAGGAGCTGGGGGAGAGGTACACCGATAAACTCATCTTT. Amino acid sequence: CACDSYDEELGERYTDKLIF.

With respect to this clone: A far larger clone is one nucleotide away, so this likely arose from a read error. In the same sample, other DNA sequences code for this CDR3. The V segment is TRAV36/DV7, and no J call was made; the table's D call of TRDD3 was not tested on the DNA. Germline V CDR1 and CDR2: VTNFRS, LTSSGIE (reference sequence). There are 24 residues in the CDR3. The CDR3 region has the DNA TGTGCTGTGGAGGTTCAGAATCCTACCCCGGCCTTGATGGGGGTCTATATGTACACCGATAAGCTCATCTTT. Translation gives CAVEVQNPTPALMGVYMYTDKLIF.

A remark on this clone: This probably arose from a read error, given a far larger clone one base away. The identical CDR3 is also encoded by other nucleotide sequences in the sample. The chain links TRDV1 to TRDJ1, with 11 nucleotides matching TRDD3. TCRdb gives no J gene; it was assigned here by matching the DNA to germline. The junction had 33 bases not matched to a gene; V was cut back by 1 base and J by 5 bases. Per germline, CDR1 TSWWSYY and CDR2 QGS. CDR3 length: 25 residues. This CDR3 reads CALGEQKNLALPYLLGDMVDDKLIF. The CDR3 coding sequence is TGTGCTCTTGGGGAACAGAAAAATCTCGCCTTGCCTTATTTACTGGGGGATATGGTGGATGATAAACTCATCTTT.

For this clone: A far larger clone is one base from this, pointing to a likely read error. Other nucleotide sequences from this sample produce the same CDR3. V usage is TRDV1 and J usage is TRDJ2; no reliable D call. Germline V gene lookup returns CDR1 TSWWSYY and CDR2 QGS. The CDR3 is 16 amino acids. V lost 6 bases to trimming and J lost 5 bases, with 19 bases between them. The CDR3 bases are TGTGCTCTTGGCGAAGCTTTTTGTGATGGAACAGCACAACTCTTCTTT. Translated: CALGEAFCDGTAQLFF.

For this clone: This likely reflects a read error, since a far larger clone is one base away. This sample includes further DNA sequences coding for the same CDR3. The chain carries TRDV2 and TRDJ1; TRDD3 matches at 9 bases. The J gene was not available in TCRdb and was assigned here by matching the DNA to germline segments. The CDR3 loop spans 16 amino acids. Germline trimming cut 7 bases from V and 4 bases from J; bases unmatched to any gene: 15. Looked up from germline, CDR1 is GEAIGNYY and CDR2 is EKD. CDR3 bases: TGTGCCTGCGATCCTCTGGGGGATGGGGGCGGCGATAAACTCATCTTT. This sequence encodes CACDPLGDGGGDKLIF.

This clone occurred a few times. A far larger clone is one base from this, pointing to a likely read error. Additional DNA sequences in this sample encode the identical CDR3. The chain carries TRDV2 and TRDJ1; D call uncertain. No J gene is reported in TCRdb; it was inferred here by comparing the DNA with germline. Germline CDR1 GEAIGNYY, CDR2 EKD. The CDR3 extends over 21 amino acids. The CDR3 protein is CACDPLTESDQPLGSHYKLIF. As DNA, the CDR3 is TGCGCCTGTGACCCACTCACAGAAAGTGATCAACCGCTAGGATCCCATTATAAACTCATCTTT.

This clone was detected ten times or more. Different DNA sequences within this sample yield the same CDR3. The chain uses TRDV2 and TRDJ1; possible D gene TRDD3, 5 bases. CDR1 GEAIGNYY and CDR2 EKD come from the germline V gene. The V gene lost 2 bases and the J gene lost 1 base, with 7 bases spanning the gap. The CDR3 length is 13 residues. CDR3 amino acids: CACDRTGTDKLIF. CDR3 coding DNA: TGTGCCTGTGACAGAACTGGCACCGATAAACTCATCTTT.

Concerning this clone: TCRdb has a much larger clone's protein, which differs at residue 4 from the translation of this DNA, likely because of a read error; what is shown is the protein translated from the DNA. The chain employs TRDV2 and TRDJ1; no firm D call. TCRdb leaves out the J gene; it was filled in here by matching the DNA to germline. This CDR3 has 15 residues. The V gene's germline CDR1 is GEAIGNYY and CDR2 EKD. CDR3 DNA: TGTGCCTGTTACACCGTAGTACCAGACACCGATAAACTCATCTTT. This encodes CACYTVVPDTDKLIF.

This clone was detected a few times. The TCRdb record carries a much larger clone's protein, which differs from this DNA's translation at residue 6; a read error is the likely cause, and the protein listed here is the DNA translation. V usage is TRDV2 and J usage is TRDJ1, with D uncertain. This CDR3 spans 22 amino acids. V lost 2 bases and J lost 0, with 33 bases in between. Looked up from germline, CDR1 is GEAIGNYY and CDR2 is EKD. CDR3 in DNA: TGTGCCTGTGACAGGCCGAAGACCTCCTTTCCGACCGGATTACCCTACACCGATAAACTCATCTTT. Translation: CACDRPKTSFPTGLPYTDKLIF.

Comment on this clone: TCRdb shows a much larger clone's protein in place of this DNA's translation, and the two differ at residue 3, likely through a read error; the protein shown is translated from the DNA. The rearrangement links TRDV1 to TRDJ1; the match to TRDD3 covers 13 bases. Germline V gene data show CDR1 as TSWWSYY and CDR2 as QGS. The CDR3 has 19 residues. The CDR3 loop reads CAVGEIRYWGIRPTDKLIF. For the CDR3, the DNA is TGTGCTGTTGGGGAAATCCGGTACTGGGGGATACGGCCTACCGATAAACTCATCTTT.

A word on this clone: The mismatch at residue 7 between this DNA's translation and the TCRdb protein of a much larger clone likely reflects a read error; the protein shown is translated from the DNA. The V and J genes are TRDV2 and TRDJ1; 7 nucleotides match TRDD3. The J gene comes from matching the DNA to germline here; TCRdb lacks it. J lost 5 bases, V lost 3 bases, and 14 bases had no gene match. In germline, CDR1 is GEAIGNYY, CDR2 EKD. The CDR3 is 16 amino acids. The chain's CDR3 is CACDPLRGDYSDKLIF. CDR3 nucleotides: TGTGCCTGTGACCCGTTACGGGGGGATTACAGTGATAAACTCATCTTT.

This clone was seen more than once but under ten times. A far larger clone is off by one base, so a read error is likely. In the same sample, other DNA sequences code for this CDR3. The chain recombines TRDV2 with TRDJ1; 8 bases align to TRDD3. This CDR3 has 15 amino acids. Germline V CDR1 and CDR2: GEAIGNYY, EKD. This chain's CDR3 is CACDTLVLGENKLIF. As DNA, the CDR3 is TGCGCCTGTGACACCCTAGTCCTGGGGGAAAATAAACTCATCTTT.